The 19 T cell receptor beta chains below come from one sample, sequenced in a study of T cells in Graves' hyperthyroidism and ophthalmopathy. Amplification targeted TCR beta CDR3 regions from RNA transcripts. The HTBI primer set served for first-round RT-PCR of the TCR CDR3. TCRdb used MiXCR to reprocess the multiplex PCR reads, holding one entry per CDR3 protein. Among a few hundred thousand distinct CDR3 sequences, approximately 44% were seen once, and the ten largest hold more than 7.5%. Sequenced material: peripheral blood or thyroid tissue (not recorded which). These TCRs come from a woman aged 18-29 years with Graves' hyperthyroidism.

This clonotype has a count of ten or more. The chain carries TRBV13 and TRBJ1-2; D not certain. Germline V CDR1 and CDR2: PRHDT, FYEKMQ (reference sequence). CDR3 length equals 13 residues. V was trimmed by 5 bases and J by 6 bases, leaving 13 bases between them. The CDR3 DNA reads TGTGCCAGCAGCCTAAGGGCTTCGCATGGCTACACCTTC. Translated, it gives CASSLRASHGYTF.

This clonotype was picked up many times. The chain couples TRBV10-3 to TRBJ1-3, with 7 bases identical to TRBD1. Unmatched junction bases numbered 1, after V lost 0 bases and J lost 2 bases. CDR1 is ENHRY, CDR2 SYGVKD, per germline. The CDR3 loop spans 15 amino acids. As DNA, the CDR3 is TGTGCCATCAGTGAGTCGACAGGGACTGGAAACACCATATATTTT. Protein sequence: CAISESTGTGNTIYF.

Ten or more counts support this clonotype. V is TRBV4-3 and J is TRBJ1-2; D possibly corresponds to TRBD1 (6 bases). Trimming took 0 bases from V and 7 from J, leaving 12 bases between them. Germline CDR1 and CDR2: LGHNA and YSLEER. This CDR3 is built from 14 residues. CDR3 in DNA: TGCGCCAGCAGCCAAGACGCAGGGGTCGGTGGCTACACCTTC. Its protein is CASSQDAGVGGYTF.

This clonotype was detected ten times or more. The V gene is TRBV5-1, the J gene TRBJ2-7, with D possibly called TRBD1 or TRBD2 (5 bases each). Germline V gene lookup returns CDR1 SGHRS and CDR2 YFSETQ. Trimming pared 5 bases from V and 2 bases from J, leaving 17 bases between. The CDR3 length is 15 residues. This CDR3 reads CASSSTDGTAYEQYF. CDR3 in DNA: TGCGCCAGCAGTTCCACGGACGGGACCGCCTACGAGCAGTACTTC.

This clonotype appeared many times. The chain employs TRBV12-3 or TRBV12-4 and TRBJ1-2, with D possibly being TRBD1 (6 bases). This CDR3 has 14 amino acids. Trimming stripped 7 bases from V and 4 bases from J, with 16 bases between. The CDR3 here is CASNFRDTSYGYTF. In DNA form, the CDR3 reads TGTGCCAGCAACTTCCGGGACACATCCTATGGCTACACCTTC.

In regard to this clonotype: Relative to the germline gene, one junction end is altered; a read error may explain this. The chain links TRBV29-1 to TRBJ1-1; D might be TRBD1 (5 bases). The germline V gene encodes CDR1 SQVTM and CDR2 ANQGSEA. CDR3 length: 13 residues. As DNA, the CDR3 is TGCAGCGTAGCCGGGACGGGGAACACTAAAGCTTTCTTT. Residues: CSVAGTGNTKAFF.

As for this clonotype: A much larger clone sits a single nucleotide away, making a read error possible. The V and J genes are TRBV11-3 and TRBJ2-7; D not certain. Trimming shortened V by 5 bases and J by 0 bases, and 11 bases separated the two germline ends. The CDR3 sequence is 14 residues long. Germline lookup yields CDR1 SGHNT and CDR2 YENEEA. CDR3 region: CASSRMANSYEQYF. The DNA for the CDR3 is TGTGCCAGCAGCCGAATGGCGAACTCCTACGAGCAGTACTTC.

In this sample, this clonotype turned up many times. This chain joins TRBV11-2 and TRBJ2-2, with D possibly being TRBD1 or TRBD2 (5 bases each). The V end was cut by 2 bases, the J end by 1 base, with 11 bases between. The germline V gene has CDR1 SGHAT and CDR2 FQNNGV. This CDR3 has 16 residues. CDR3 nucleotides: TGTGCCAGCAGCTTACCAGCGGACATGAACACCGGGGAGCTGTTTTTT. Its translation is CASSLPADMNTGELFF.

The CDR3 nucleotides read TGTGCCAGCAGTTTAAAGGGGACTAGCGGGAGGCCAGGGGAGCTGTTTTTT. The encoded protein is CASSLKGTSGRPGELFF. The rearrangement links TRBV12-3 or TRBV12-4 to TRBJ2-2; TRBD2 agrees at 15 bases. The ends lost 2 bases at V and 8 bases at J; junction bases unmatched: 6. The CDR3 covers 17 residues.

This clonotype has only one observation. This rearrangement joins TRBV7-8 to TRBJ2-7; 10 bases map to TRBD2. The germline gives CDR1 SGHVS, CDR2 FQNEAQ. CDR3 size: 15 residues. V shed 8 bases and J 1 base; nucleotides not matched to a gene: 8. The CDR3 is CASGRLAGVSYEQYF. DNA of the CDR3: TGTGCCAGCGGCCGTCTAGCGGGAGTTTCCTACGAGCAGTACTTC.

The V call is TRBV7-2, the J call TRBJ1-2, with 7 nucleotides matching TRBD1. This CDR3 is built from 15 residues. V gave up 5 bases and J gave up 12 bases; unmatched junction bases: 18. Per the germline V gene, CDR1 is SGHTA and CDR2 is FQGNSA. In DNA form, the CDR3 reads TGTGCCAGCAGCAACCTTCGGGACAGCTCAATTGGAAACACCTTC. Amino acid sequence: CASSNLRDSSIGNTF.

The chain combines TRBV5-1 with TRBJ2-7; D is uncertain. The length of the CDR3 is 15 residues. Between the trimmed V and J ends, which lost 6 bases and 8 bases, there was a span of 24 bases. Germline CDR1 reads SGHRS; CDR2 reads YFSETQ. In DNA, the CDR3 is TGCGCCAGCACCCCTCCTACTAAAGCCGGTTACAAGCAGTACTTC. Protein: CASTPPTKAGYKQYF. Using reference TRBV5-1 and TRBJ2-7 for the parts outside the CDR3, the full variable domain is KAGVTQTPRYLIKTRGQQVTLSCSPISGHRSVSWYQQTPGQGLQFLFEYFSETQRNKGNFPGRFSGRQFSNSRSEMNVSTLELGDSALYLCASTPPTKAGYKQYFGPGTRLTVT.

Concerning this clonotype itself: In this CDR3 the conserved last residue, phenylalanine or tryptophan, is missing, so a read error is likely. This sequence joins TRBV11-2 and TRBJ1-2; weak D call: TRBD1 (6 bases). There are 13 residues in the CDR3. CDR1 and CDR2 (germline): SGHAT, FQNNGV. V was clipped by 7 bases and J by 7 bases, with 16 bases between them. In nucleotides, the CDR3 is TGTGCCAGCAACGGGGGGGCCTGGGGTGGCTACACCCTC. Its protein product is CASNGGAWGGYTL.

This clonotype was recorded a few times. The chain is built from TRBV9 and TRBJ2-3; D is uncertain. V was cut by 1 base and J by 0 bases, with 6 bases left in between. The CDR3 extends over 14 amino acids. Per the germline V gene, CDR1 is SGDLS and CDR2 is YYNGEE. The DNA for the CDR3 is TGTGCCAGCAGCGTATTGGGGAGCACAGATACGCAGTATTTT. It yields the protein CASSVLGSTDTQYF.

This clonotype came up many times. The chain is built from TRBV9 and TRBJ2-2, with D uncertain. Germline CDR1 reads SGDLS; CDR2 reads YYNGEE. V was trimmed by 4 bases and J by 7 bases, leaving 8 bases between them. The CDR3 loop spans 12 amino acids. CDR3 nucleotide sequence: TGTGCCAGCAGCCCTATAGACGGGGAGCTGTTTTTT. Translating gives CASSPIDGELFF.

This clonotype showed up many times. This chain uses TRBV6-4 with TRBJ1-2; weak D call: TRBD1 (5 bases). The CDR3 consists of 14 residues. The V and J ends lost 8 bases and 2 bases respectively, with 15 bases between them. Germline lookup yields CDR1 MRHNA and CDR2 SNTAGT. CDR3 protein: CASAPNRGNYGYTF. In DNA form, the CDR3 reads TGTGCCAGCGCACCGAACCGGGGGAACTATGGCTACACCTTC.

The CDR3 DNA follows: TGTGCCAGCAGCTTAGAGCGAGTGAGGGGACTAGCGGGAAACGAGCAGTACTTC. This codes for CASSLERVRGLAGNEQYF. The chain couples TRBV11-2 to TRBJ2-7, with 13 bases that match TRBD2. CDR3 length equals 18 residues. Germline V gene sequence: CDR1 SGHAT, CDR2 FQNNGV. The trim removed 0 bases at V and 5 bases at J, leaving 10 bases unmatched.

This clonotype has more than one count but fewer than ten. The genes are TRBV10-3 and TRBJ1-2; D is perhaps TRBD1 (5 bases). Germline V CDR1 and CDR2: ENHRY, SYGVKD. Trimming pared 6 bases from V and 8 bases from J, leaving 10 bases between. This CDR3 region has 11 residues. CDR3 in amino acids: CAIRQVGGYTF. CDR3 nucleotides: TGTGCCATCAGACAGGTCGGAGGCTACACCTTC.

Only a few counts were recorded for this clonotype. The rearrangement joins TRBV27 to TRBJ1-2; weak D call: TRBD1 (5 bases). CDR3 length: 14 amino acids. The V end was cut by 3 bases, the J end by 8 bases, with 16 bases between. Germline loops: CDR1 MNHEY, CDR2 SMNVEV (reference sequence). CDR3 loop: CASSFAGTYRGYTF. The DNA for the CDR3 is TGTGCCAGCAGTTTTGCCGGGACCTACAGGGGCTACACCTTC.